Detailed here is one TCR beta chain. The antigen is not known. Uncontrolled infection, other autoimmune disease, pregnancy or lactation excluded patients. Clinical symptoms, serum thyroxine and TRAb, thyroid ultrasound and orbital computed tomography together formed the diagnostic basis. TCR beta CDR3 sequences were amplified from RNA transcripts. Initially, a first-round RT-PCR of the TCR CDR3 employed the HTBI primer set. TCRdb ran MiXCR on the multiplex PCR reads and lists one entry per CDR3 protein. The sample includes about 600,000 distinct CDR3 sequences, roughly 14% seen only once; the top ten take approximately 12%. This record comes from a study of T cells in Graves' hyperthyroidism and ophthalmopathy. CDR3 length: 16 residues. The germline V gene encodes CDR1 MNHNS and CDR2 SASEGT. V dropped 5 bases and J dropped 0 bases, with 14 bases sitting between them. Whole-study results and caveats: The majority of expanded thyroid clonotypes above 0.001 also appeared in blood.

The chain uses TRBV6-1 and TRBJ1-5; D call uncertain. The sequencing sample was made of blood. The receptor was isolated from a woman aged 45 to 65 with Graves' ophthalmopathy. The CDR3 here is CASSSLESLSNQPQHF. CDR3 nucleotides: TGTGCCAGCAGTTCCCTGGAGTCACTTAGCAATCAGCCCCAGCATTTT.